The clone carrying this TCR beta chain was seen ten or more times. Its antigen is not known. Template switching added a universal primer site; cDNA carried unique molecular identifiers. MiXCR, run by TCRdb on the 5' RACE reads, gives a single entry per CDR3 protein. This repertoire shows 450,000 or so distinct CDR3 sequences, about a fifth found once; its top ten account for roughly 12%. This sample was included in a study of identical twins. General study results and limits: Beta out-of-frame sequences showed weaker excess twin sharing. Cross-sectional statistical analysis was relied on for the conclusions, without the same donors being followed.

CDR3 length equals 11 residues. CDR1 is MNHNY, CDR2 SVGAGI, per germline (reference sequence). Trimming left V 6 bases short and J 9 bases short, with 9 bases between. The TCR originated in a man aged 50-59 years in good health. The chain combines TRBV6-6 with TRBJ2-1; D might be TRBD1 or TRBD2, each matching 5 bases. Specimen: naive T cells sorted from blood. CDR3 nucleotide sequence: TGTGCCAGCAGACTAGGGGTTGAGCAGTTCTTC. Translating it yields CASRLGVEQFF.